This T cell receptor (beta chain) was retrieved from a study of identical twins. A single record per CDR3 protein comes from TCRdb applying MiXCR to the 5' RACE reads. There are some 300,000 distinct CDR3 sequences in the sample; approximately 13% occur only once, and approximately 7.6% lies in the top ten. Germline CDR1 is SGHTA and CDR2 is FQGNSA. The CDR3 is made up of 13 amino acids. The ends were cut back, 1 base at V and 8 bases at J, with 11 bases in the middle. These sequences were also reported in another study, on yellow fever vaccine responses in identical twins.

The TCR was taken from a woman aged 18-35 years in good health. The gene calls are TRBV7-2 and TRBJ1-1; D remains unclear. Sequencing was done on a sample of CD8+ T cells sorted from blood. CDR3 in amino acids: CASSLGWTREAFF. CDR3 nucleotides: TGTGCCAGCAGCTTAGGGTGGACCAGAGAAGCTTTCTTT.